This TCR beta chain is from a study of metastatic and nonmetastatic thyroid tumors. Across the study: For malignant and benign thyroid patients, tumor or nodule tissue and blood were the sources whose repertoires were compared.

All patients were treatment-naive before thyroid surgery. This clone was observed a handful of times. MiXCR re-clonotyped the PCR reads for TCRdb. The sample lists approximately 69,000 clones, approximately 15% seen once, with approximately 6.1% in the top ten. The clonotype originates from a male donor with papillary thyroid cancer or a benign thyroid nodule (not recorded which). Some clones in this sample may be carry-over from other donors' samples. Sample: blood.

The CDR3 reads CASSLYRQSSYNEQFF. CDR3 nucleotides: TGTGCCAGCAGCCTCTACCGACAGAGCTCCTACAATGAGCAGTTCTTC. The chain couples TRBV6-1 to TRBJ2-1; possibly TRBD1 for D (5 bases). The germline gives CDR1 MNHNS, CDR2 SASEGT. Deletions cut 6 bases from V and 0 bases from J, with 15 bases between. This CDR3 has 16 residues.